The source of this T cell receptor (beta chain) is a study of blood T cell repertoires in COVID-19. The method was immunoSEQ multiplex PCR; TCRdb's version includes in-frame clones alone and lacks a portion of them. The table has just over 300,000 clones, approximately 89% seen once. The TCR was taken from a woman between 40 and 50 years old who had recovered from COVID-19. The sequencing input was PBMCs or T cells enriched from blood (not recorded which).

CDR3 sequence reads: CASSFSSRANTEAFF. The CDR3 DNA is TGTGCCAGCAGCTTTAGTTCGCGGGCGAACACTGAAGCTTTCTTT. V is TRBV12-1 and J is TRBJ1-1. TRBV12-1 is noted as a pseudogene. The CDR3 runs 15 residues.